Listed below are T cell receptor beta chains from one sample, sequenced in a study of OX40 agonist ivuxolimab in advanced cancers. Sequencing used immunoSEQ multiplex PCR; TCRdb keeps in-frame clones, though not all of them. The sample yields approximately 69,000 clones, about 93% seen once. The material sequenced was CD4+ or CD8+ T cells sorted from blood, taken in a trial of the OX40 agonist ivuxolimab. Receptors originate from an adult with an advanced solid tumor such as melanoma, head and neck, liver or kidney cancer. Both conserved end residues are part of each CDR3. The order of the fields is clone size, J gene, V gene, D gene, CDR3 DNA, CDR3 protein. A D gene is named only where the DNA matches it firmly. The size field is filled for only some rows; it gives once, few, many or a size class.

size: NA
J: TRBJ1-1
V: TRBV5-6
D: NA
DNA: TGTGCCAGCAGCTTGGATAGGTCGGCTGGCACTGAAGCTTTCTTT
CDR3: CASSLDRSAGTEAFF

size: once
J: TRBJ2-3
V: TRBV27
D: NA
DNA: TGTGCCAGCAGTTTATCGGTAACAGATACGCAGTATTTT
CDR3: CASSLSVTDTQYF

size: NA
J: TRBJ2-1
V: TRBV27
D: NA
DNA: TGTGCCAGCAGTTTACTTCCGGACCTCAATGAGCAGTTCTTC
CDR3: CASSLLPDLNEQFF

size: NA
J: TRBJ2-3
V: TRBV27
D: NA
DNA: TGTGCCAGCAGTTTATCCAGACCAGATACGCAGTATTTT
CDR3: CASSLSRPDTQYF

size: NA
J: TRBJ2-1
V: TRBV27
D: NA
DNA: TGTGCCAGCAGTTTAGTCGGGTCCTACAATGAGCAGTTCTTC
CDR3: CASSLVGSYNEQFF

size: once
J: TRBJ2-4
V: TRBV15
D: TRBD1
DNA: TGTGCCACCAGCGGGACAGGGGGTTTAGCCAAAAACATTCAGTACTTC
CDR3: CATSGTGGLAKNIQYF

size: NA
J: TRBJ1-2
V: TRBV14
D: NA
DNA: TGTGCCAGCAGCCAATTCCGGGAGAGGGGTTACACCTTC
CDR3: CASSQFRERGYTF

size: few
J: TRBJ1-2
V: TRBV5-1
D: NA
DNA: TGCGCCAGCAGCTTGGCAGGGACAACCATAAGGTCCGATGGCTACACCTTC
CDR3: CASSLAGTTIRSDGYTF

size: NA
J: TRBJ1-4
V: TRBV19
D: TRBD1
DNA: TGTGCCAGTAGTATCACTTTCGGGACAGGGCATCCATCTAATGAAAAACTGTTTTTT
CDR3: CASSITFGTGHPSNEKLFF

size: NA
J: TRBJ2-1
V: TRBV29-1
D: NA
DNA: TGCAGCGTGGGGGTCGGGCTAGCCTACTACAATGAGCAGTTCTTC
CDR3: CSVGVGLAYYNEQFF

size: NA
J: TRBJ1-4
V: TRBV18
D: TRBD1
DNA: TGTGCCAGCTCTCCGACCGGGACAGGCTGGGAGGAAAACGAAAAACTGTTTTTT
CDR3: CASSPTGTGWEENEKLFF

size: NA
J: TRBJ2-7
V: TRBV2
D: TRBD1
DNA: TGTGCCAGCAGCCCGGGACAGGGATACTACGAGCAGTACTTC
CDR3: CASSPGQGYYEQYF

size: NA
J: TRBJ2-1
V: TRBV27
D: NA
DNA: TGTGCCAGCAGTGTCAAAACCTCACAGCACAATGAGCAGTTCTTC
CDR3: CASSVKTSQHNEQFF

size: NA
J: TRBJ2-5
V: TRBV11-3
D: NA
DNA: TGTGCCAGCAGCCGATGGGGTCGGGACCAAGAGACCCAGTACTTC
CDR3: CASSRWGRDQETQYF

size: NA
J: TRBJ2-1
V: TRBV19
D: NA
DNA: TGTGCCAGTAGTATGGTAGCGGCCCCGTACAATGAGCAGTTCTTC
CDR3: CASSMVAAPYNEQFF

size: NA
J: TRBJ2-1
V: TRBV5-1
D: NA
DNA: TGCGCCAGCAGCTTGGGCGCCAGAAATGAGCAGTTCTTC
CDR3: CASSLGARNEQFF

size: NA
J: TRBJ1-5
V: TRBV27
D: NA
DNA: TGTGCCAGCAGTTTAGGGACAACTAGCAATCAGCCCCAGCATTTT
CDR3: CASSLGTTSNQPQHF

size: NA
J: TRBJ2-1
V: TRBV9
D: TRBD2
DNA: TGTGCCAGCAGCGTAAGGGCCGCGGGGGCCTACAATGAGCAGTTCTTC
CDR3: CASSVRAAGAYNEQFF

size: NA
J: TRBJ2-7
V: TRBV7-2
D: TRBD2
DNA: TGTGCCAGCAGCCGACTAGCGGAAATAGAGCAGTACTTC
CDR3: CASSRLAEIEQYF

size: once
J: TRBJ1-5
V: TRBV19
D: TRBD1
DNA: TGTGCCAGTAGTATAGACCCGGGACAGGGTACCTCGGCCCAGCATTTT
CDR3: CASSIDPGQGTSAQHF

size: NA
J: TRBJ2-7
V: TRBV14
D: NA
DNA: TGTGCCAGCAGCCTGACCAGGGGAGCGGGGTACGAGCAGTACTTC
CDR3: CASSLTRGAGYEQYF

size: NA
J: TRBJ1-2
V: TRBV7-8
D: NA
DNA: TGTGCCAGCGCCGGGGGTTATGGCTACACCTTC
CDR3: CASAGGYGYTF

size: NA
J: TRBJ1-2
V: TRBV25-1
D: NA
DNA: TGTGCCAGCAGTCTGGGAAAAACTAACTATGGCTACACCTTC
CDR3: CASSLGKTNYGYTF

size: NA
J: TRBJ2-7
V: TRBV4-1
D: NA
DNA: TGCGCCAGCAGCCCGAACGGTCTCGCCTACGAGCAGTACTTC
CDR3: CASSPNGLAYEQYF